This TCR beta chain came from a study of cytomegalovirus exposure and HLA in healthy donors. V lost 2 bases to trimming and J lost 9 bases; unmatched junction nucleotides: 10. Germline V CDR1 and CDR2: SGHTA, FQGNSA. The CDR3 covers 15 residues. 13 Jbeta primers and 60 Vbeta primers were used for the PCR. The table came from immunoSEQ multiplex PCR; TCRdb's copy has only in-frame clones and leaves some out. Of roughly 220,000 clones listed, approximately 70% are singletons. Of note for this clone: Its target is not known.

General study points: HLA alleles were associated with 15,000 to 20,000 TCR beta sequences in a later analysis at 0.05 false discovery rate.

This TCR derives from a man in his forties in good health and CMV-seropositive. The chain is built from TRBV7-2 and TRBJ2-1; 7 bases line up with TRBD1. Sequencing used PBMCs. The CDR3 DNA follows: TGTGCCAGCAGCTTACAGCCAGGGGGTAGGCGTGAGCAGTTCTTC. Its protein product is CASSLQPGGRREQFF. The whole variable domain, filled in from reference TRBV7-2 and TRBJ2-1, reads GAGVSQSPSNKVTEKGKDVELRCDPISGHTALYWYRQSLGQGLEFLIYFQGNSAPDKSGLPSDRFSAERTGGSVSTLTIQRTQQEDSAVYLCASSLQPGGRREQFFGPGTRLTVL.